Listed below are T cell receptor beta chains from one sample, sequenced in a study of cytomegalovirus exposure and HLA in healthy donors. Produced via immunoSEQ multiplex PCR; TCRdb's table is partial and in-frame only. Here the sample spans 110,000 to 150,000 clones, around 89% being singletons. Specimen: PBMCs. The receptors come from a woman aged 25 to 39 in good health and CMV-seropositive. Both conserved end residues are part of each CDR3. A D gene is named only where the DNA matches it firmly. The size entry is marked missing in some rows and otherwise reads once, few, many or a size class.

d_gene	v_gene	j_gene	abundance	CDR3aa	CDR3nt
-	TRBV5-1	TRBJ1-4	-	CASSLRGANEKLFF	TGCGCCAGCAGCTTGCGGGGGGCTAATGAAAAACTGTTTTTT
-	TRBV21-1	TRBJ2-7	once	CASSKKSFGGQGFHEQYF	TGTGCCAGCAGCAAGAAGTCATTCGGGGGACAGGGGTTCCACGAGCAGTACTTC
-	TRBV7-3	TRBJ2-2	-	CASSLLAVMNTGELFF	TGTGCCAGCAGCTTACTGGCGGTGATGAACACCGGGGAGCTGTTTTTT
-	TRBV11-2	TRBJ1-4	-	CASSPVGRREKLFF	TGTGCCAGCAGCCCGGTGGGGAGGAGAGAAAAACTGTTTTTT
TRBD1	TRBV28	TRBJ2-7	-	CASSPGTADYEQYF	TGTGCCAGCAGTCCCGGGACAGCCGACTACGAGCAGTACTTC
-	TRBV14	TRBJ1-2	-	CASSRPHGDGYTF	TGTGCCAGCAGCCGGCCTCACGGGGATGGCTACACCTTC
-	TRBV29-1	TRBJ2-3	-	CSASGASDMSTDTQYF	TGCAGCGCCTCTGGGGCTAGCGATATGAGCACAGATACGCAGTATTTT
-	TRBV5-1	TRBJ2-4	-	CASSLVGDGKNIQYF	TGCGCCAGCAGCTTGGTCGGGGATGGCAAAAACATTCAGTACTTC
TRBD1	TRBV2	TRBJ2-2	-	CASSDPAGLITGVGSTGELFF	TGTGCCAGCAGTGACCCGGCCGGCCTAATTACAGGGGTTGGGAGCACCGGGGAGCTGTTTTTT
TRBD1	TRBV5-8	TRBJ1-5	-	CASSVHRGPRDQPQHF	TGTGCCAGCAGCGTCCACAGGGGCCCGCGGGATCAGCCCCAGCATTTT
-	TRBV5-1	TRBJ2-4	-	CASSLAFENIQYF	TGCGCCAGCAGCTTGGCCTTTGAAAACATTCAGTACTTC
-	TRBV29-1	TRBJ2-5	once	CSSLGGGKTQYF	TGCAGCTCTCTCGGGGGTGGGAAGACCCAGTACTTC
-	TRBV7-2	TRBJ2-5	-	CASSLDQGPGTQYF	TGTGCCAGCAGCTTAGATCAGGGCCCAGGGACCCAGTACTTC
-	TRBV2	TRBJ2-1	-	CASRVTRVNEQFF	TGTGCCAGCAGGGTTACTAGGGTCAATGAGCAGTTCTTC
TRBD1	TRBV27	TRBJ2-3	-	CASSLGQGAYTQYF	TGTGCCAGCAGTTTGGGACAGGGGGCGTATACGCAGTATTTT
-	TRBV19	TRBJ1-5	-	CASSTGVGYSNQPQHF	TGTGCCAGTAGTACCGGGGTAGGTTATAGCAATCAGCCCCAGCATTTT
-	TRBV28	TRBJ1-1	-	CASSVWTANTEAFF	TGTGCCAGCAGTGTGTGGACAGCGAACACTGAAGCTTTCTTT
TRBD2	TRBV7-2	TRBJ2-5	many	CASSLATTLSGGREETQYF	TGTGCCAGCAGCTTAGCCACAACACTTAGCGGGGGGAGGGAAGAGACCCAGTACTTC
TRBD2	TRBV18	TRBJ2-5	-	CASSLTSDETQYF	TGTGCCAGCTCACTGACTAGCGATGAGACCCAGTACTTC
TRBD2	TRBV5-1	TRBJ2-3	-	CASSTDGRVAGDTDTQYF	TGCGCCAGCAGCACGGACGGGAGGGTAGCGGGGGACACAGATACGCAGTATTTT
-	TRBV13	TRBJ2-7	-	CASSHRVEQYF	TGTGCCAGCAGCCACAGGGTCGAGCAGTACTTC
TRBD2	TRBV6-1	TRBJ2-5	-	CASSDLTSGGGETQYF	TGTGCCAGCAGTGACCTAACTAGCGGGGGTGGAGAGACCCAGTACTTC
TRBD2	TRBV5-1	TRBJ2-2	-	CASSPGAGTSSTGELFF	TGCGCCAGCAGCCCTGGGGCCGGGACTAGCTCAACCGGGGAGCTGTTTTTT
TRBD1	TRBV28	TRBJ2-4	-	CATSDRAKNIQYF	TGTGCCACTTCGGACAGGGCGAAAAACATTCAGTACTTC
-	TRBV7-9	TRBJ1-1	few	CASSYREATRNTEAFF	TGTGCCAGCAGCTACCGTGAGGCGACGAGAAACACTGAAGCTTTCTTT
TRBD1	TRBV19	TRBJ1-2	-	CASSTADRGLVNYGYTF	TGTGCCAGTAGTACCGCGGACAGGGGCCTCGTAAACTATGGCTACACCTTC
-	TRBV11-2	TRBJ2-7	-	CASRGGRTESPFTYEQYF	TGTGCCAGCAGGGGGGGACGGACCGAATCCCCCTTTACCTACGAGCAGTACTTC
-	TRBV2	TRBJ2-5	-	CASSEERGWETQYF	TGTGCCAGCAGTGAAGAACGGGGGTGGGAGACCCAGTACTTC
-	TRBV7-9	TRBJ2-1	-	CASSGWEQGPYNEQFF	TGTGCCAGCAGCGGATGGGAACAGGGCCCCTACAATGAGCAGTTCTTC
-	TRBV5-1	TRBJ2-1	-	CASKDGVGNEQFF	TGCGCCAGCAAGGACGGGGTGGGCAATGAGCAGTTCTTC
TRBD2	TRBV19	TRBJ2-3	-	CASSITSGGGTDTQYF	TGTGCCAGTAGTATAACTAGCGGGGGAGGCACAGATACGCAGTATTTT
TRBD1	TRBV27	TRBJ1-6	-	CASSLLRDRKSPLHF	TGTGCCAGCAGTCTACTCCGGGACAGAAAGTCACCCCTCCACTTT
-	TRBV11-2	TRBJ2-7	once	CASSLAGTNYEQYF	TGTGCCAGCAGCTTAGCGGGTACCAACTACGAGCAGTACTTC
TRBD2	TRBV7-9	TRBJ2-1	-	CASSLFRGREGNEQFF	TGTGCCAGCAGCTTATTCCGTGGGAGGGAGGGGAATGAGCAGTTCTTC
-	TRBV29-1	TRBJ2-1	-	CSVDRGNEQFF	TGCAGCGTTGATCGCGGCAATGAGCAGTTCTTC